These 32 T cell receptor beta chains were sequenced from one sample in a study of neurological immune-mediated disorders. TCRdb used MiXCR to reprocess the 5' RACE reads, holding one entry per CDR3 protein. The sample yields about 65,000 distinct CDR3 sequences, roughly 3.7% seen once. The specimen sequenced was PBMCs. Every receptor here comes from a man aged 45-65 years with multiple sclerosis.

The V and J genes are TRBV28 and TRBJ1-2, with D possibly matching TRBD1 (5 bases). This CDR3 contains 14 residues. With 2 bases removed from V and 4 bases from J, the gap between germline ends came to 11 bases. Germline CDR1 is MDHEN and CDR2 is SYDVKM. This chain's CDR3 is CASSLRGMGYGYTF. The CDR3 DNA follows: TGTGCCAGCAGTTTAAGGGGTATGGGCTATGGCTACACCTTC.

A remark on this clonotype: At one of its ends the junction is not consistent with the germline gene, which may arise from a read error. This chain links TRBV20-1 with TRBJ1-6, with 8 bases matching TRBD1. Germline CDR1 is DFQATT and CDR2 is SNEGSKA (reference sequence). The CDR3 runs 16 residues. The CDR3 bases are TGCAGTGCTAGAGATGCGAAGACAGGGGCCAATTCACCCCTCAACTTT. It translates to CSARDAKTGANSPLNF.

Ten or more counts support this clonotype. The chain has TRBV6-5 and TRBJ1-1; 9 bases match TRBD1. Germline V CDR1 and CDR2: MNHEY, SVGAGI. The CDR3 spans 15 residues. V lost 4 bases, J lost 4 bases, and 7 bases stayed unmatched. The CDR3: CASSWGQGGGTEAFF. The CDR3 DNA reads TGTGCCAGCAGTTGGGGACAGGGCGGGGGCACTGAAGCTTTCTTT.

This clonotype occurred many times. The genes are TRBV12-3 or TRBV12-4 and TRBJ1-5, with TRBD1 matching 10 bases. CDR3 length: 14 amino acids. V was clipped by 6 bases and J by 4 bases; unmatched bases: 3. DNA of the CDR3: TGTGCCAGCAGAGACAGGGGGCCGAATCAGCCCCAGCATTTT. It encodes CASRDRGPNQPQHF.

In this sample, this clonotype turned up many times. This rearrangement joins TRBV6-5 to TRBJ1-2, with D unclear. Germline assignment: CDR1 MNHEY and CDR2 SVGAGI. Trimming took 10 bases from V and 2 from J, leaving 14 bases between them. The CDR3 has 13 residues. Here the CDR3 reads CATLQDVNYGYTF. CDR3 nucleotide sequence: TGTGCCACCCTGCAAGACGTAAACTATGGCTACACCTTC.

This clonotype has more than one count but fewer than ten. The gene calls are TRBV5-1 and TRBJ2-2; a weak D match, TRBD1 (5 bases). Trimming stripped 2 bases from V and 1 base from J, with 12 bases between. The CDR3 runs 16 residues. Per germline, CDR1 SGHRS and CDR2 YFSETQ. The CDR3 loop reads CASSFRESVNTGELFF. Here the CDR3 DNA reads TGCGCCAGCAGCTTCAGGGAATCGGTGAACACCGGGGAGCTGTTTTTT.

This clonotype was recorded at least ten times. J is TRBJ1-1 and V is TRBV10-3; D ambiguous. There are 13 residues in the CDR3. Germline V gene data show CDR1 as ENHRY and CDR2 as SYGVKD. Between the trimmed V and J ends, which lost 2 bases and 0 bases, there was a span of 4 bases. The CDR3 DNA reads TGTGCCATCAGTGAGATCATGAACACTGAAGCTTTCTTT. Translated, it gives CAISEIMNTEAFF.

This clonotype was counted many times. The rearrangement joins TRBV5-1 to TRBJ1-1; D unresolved. The germline V gene has CDR1 SGHRS and CDR2 YFSETQ. V gave up 2 bases and J gave up 1 base, with 6 bases separating them. The CDR3 runs 13 residues. The CDR3 spells CASSFGSNTEAFF. The DNA of the CDR3 is TGCGCCAGCAGCTTCGGTTCGAACACTGAAGCTTTCTTT.

This clonotype was counted at least ten times. A junction boundary mismatches the germline segment, possibly from a read error. This chain's CDR3 is CSARGRSSGGKNIQYF. Written as DNA, the CDR3 is TGCAGTGCCAGAGGTCGGAGTAGCGGGGGGAAAAACATTCAGTACTTC. The chain is built from TRBV20-1 and TRBJ2-4, with TRBD2 matching 10 bases. In germline, CDR1 is DFQATT, CDR2 SNEGSKA (reference sequence). This CDR3 region has 16 residues.

This clonotype was picked up a small number of times. The chain uses TRBV27 and TRBJ1-5; D is undetermined. The CDR3 is 14 amino acids. Germline CDR1 reads MNHEY; CDR2 reads SMNVEV (reference sequence). Trimming removed 6 bases from V and 1 base from J, with 10 bases in between. CDR3 residues: CASRPPGSNQPQHF. The CDR3 DNA reads TGTGCCAGCAGACCCCCGGGGAGCAATCAGCCCCAGCATTTT.

This clonotype was seen a few times. Mismatch with germline at one junction end may stem from a read error. The chain recombines TRBV20-1 with TRBJ1-6, with D uncertain. The CDR3 extends over 16 amino acids. CDR1 is DFQATT, CDR2 SNEGSKA, per germline (reference sequence). DNA for the CDR3: TGCAGTGCTAGAATCACCGGGAGCTCCTATAATTCACCCCTCAACTTT. Encoded protein: CSARITGSSYNSPLNF.

The chain couples TRBV7-9 to TRBJ1-1; D remains unclear. This CDR3 contains 12 residues. The germline gives CDR1 SEHNR, CDR2 FQNEAQ (reference sequence). V was pared by 5 bases and J by 7 bases, with 11 bases between. The CDR3 is CASSPDSIEAFF. For the CDR3, the DNA is TGTGCCAGCAGCCCCGACTCCATTGAAGCTTTCTTT.

This clonotype was seen repeatedly, ten times or more. The junction shows a germline mismatch at one end, possibly a read error. The chain recombines TRBV5-1 with TRBJ1-1, with unresolved D. Germline CDR1 reads SGHRS; CDR2 reads YFSETQ. The CDR3 totals 13 residues. CDR3 nucleotide sequence: TGTGCCAGCAGCCTGAGCGCGAACACTGAAGCTTTCTTT. Its translation: CASSLSANTEAFF. Full variable domain (outside the CDR3, taken from reference TRBV5-1 and TRBJ1-1): KAGVTQTPRYLIKTRGQQVTLSCSPISGHRSVSWYQQTPGQGLQFLFEYFSETQRNKGNFPGRFSGRQFSNSRSEMNVSTLELGDSALYLCASSLSANTEAFFGQGTRLTVV.

This clonotype was seen ten or more times. The J gene is TRBJ2-7, the V gene TRBV7-3; 8 bases are shared with TRBD2. The CDR3 is 15 amino acids. The V and J ends lost 5 bases and 0 bases, in that order; junction bases with no gene match: 6. From germline, CDR1 is SGHTA and CDR2 FQGTGA. The DNA for the CDR3 is TGTGCCAGCAGCCCCCGGGGGGGCGCCTCCTACGAGCAGTACTTC. Translating it yields CASSPRGGASYEQYF.

The rearrangement links TRBV6-2 or TRBV6-3 to TRBJ1-5; possibly TRBD1 for D (6 bases). Trimming cost V 5 bases and J 0 bases, with 11 bases left between them. The CDR3 sequence is 15 residues long. Germline V lookup: CDR1 MNHEY, CDR2 SVGEGT. The CDR3 DNA sequence: TGTGCCAGCAGTAAACAGGGCACTAGCAATCAGCCCCAGCATTTT. Protein sequence: CASSKQGTSNQPQHF.

Of note for this clonotype: Just one base apart from a much larger clone, this may be a read error. The CDR3 loop reads CASSLVGTSYEQYF. The CDR3 nucleotides are TGTGCCAGCAGCTTAGTCGGGACCTCCTACGAGCAGTACTTC. The chain combines TRBV7-2 with TRBJ2-7; the D gene could be TRBD1 or TRBD2 (5 bases each). From germline, CDR1 is SGHTA and CDR2 FQGNSA. The CDR3 length is 14 residues. V was cut by 1 base and J by 0 bases, with 7 bases left in between.

This clonotype was picked up many times. The CDR3 is CASSLVLAETQYF. As DNA, the CDR3 is TGTGCCAGCAGCTTGGTTCTGGCAGAGACCCAGTACTTC. The gene calls are TRBV5-5 and TRBJ2-5; D remains unclear. Trimming took 0 bases from V and 4 from J, leaving 7 bases between them. The CDR3 sequence is 13 residues long. CDR1 SGHKS and CDR2 YYEKEE come from the germline V gene (reference sequence).

This clonotype was seen at least ten times. The rearrangement joins TRBV20-1 to TRBJ2-7; 7 nucleotides match TRBD1. V shed 6 bases and J 2 bases; nucleotides not matched to a gene: 19. The CDR3 runs 17 residues. The germline V gene has CDR1 DFQATT and CDR2 SNEGSKA (reference sequence). The CDR3 here is CSALGQPRLRDPYEQYV. CDR3 DNA: TGCAGTGCCCTGGGACAGCCTCGACTTCGGGATCCCTACGAGCAGTACGTC.

This clonotype has at least ten counts. The rearrangement links TRBV4-1 to TRBJ2-1; a possible D gene is TRBD2 (7 bases). This CDR3 is 17 amino acids long. The germline CDR1 and CDR2 sequences are MGHRA and YSYEKL. V was cut by 1 base and J by 5 bases, with 18 bases left in between. The CDR3 sequence: CASSQVEKRGGDNEQFF. The CDR3 coding sequence is TGCGCCAGCAGCCAAGTTGAGAAGAGGGGGGGAGACAATGAGCAGTTCTTC.

This clonotype has a single count. This rearrangement joins TRBV7-2 to TRBJ2-3; unclear D gene. The germline CDR1 and CDR2 sequences are SGHTA and FQGNSA. The V gene lost 2 bases and the J gene lost 2 bases, with 11 bases spanning the gap. This CDR3 has 15 residues. DNA for the CDR3: TGTGCCAGCAGCTTAACTCGGGCTCCCACAGATACGCAGTATTTT. Its translation is CASSLTRAPTDTQYF.

In this sample, this clonotype turned up many times. This chain connects TRBV5-6 to TRBJ1-1; D perhaps matches TRBD1 (5 bases). V was shortened by 2 bases and J by 1 base, with 12 bases between the two germline ends. In germline, CDR1 is SGHDT, CDR2 YYEEEE. CDR3 length equals 15 residues. CDR3 in DNA: TGTGCCAGCAGCTTACCAGGTCAGGGGAACACTGAAGCTTTCTTT. It specifies CASSLPGQGNTEAFF.

This clonotype was seen ten or more times. V usage is TRBV6-4 and J usage is TRBJ1-6; 8 bases map to TRBD1. This CDR3 has 18 amino acids. The V segment lost 4 bases and the J segment 7 bases; nucleotides outside the gene matches: 15. The germline V gene encodes CDR1 MRHNA and CDR2 SNTAGT. The CDR3 region has the DNA TGTGCCAGCAGTGTCTATGAGAGCCCGGGACAGGTGAATTCACCCCTCCACTTT. It translates to CASSVYESPGQVNSPLHF.

This clonotype has ten or more counts. The chain recombines TRBV29-1 with TRBJ1-1; TRBD1 agrees at 8 bases. This CDR3 has 14 residues. Germline CDR1 SQVTM, CDR2 ANQGSEA. Unmatched junction bases numbered 5, after V lost 4 bases and J lost 1 base. The CDR3 DNA is TGCAGCGTTGTGGGACAGGCTGCGAACACTGAAGCTTTCTTT. Its translation is CSVVGQAANTEAFF.

In its sample, this clonotype was seen many times. This rearrangement joins TRBV7-9 to TRBJ1-1; no clear D. The CDR3 is 13 residues long. V gave up 3 bases and J gave up 4 bases, with 9 bases separating them. CDR1 is SEHNR, CDR2 FQNEAQ, per germline (reference sequence). The DNA for the CDR3 is TGTGCCAGCAGCTTCTCGGGCCTCACTGAAGCTTTCTTT. Protein sequence: CASSFSGLTEAFF.

The V and J genes are TRBV7-9 and TRBJ2-3; 10 bases align to TRBD1. The CDR3 totals 17 residues. V lost 4 bases, J lost 0 bases, and 7 bases stayed unmatched. Germline values: CDR1 SEHNR, CDR2 FQNEAQ (reference sequence). The CDR3 loop reads CASSSTTGGTSTDTQYF. For the CDR3, the DNA is TGTGCCAGCAGCTCAACGACAGGGGGCACTAGCACAGATACGCAGTATTTT.

This clonotype occurred many times. This chain uses TRBV10-3 with TRBJ1-4, with D maybe TRBD1 (5 bases). Germline V gene lookup returns CDR1 ENHRY and CDR2 SYGVKD. The V and J ends lost 1 base and 0 bases respectively, with 12 bases between them. The length of the CDR3 is 17 residues. DNA for the CDR3: TGTGCCATCAGTGAGTTATGGACACCTGCAACTAATGAAAAACTGTTTTTT. Protein product: CAISELWTPATNEKLFF.

This clonotype was counted at least ten times. The chain recombines TRBV6-6 with TRBJ2-2; tentatively, D is TRBD2 (8 bases). CDR1 is MNHNY, CDR2 SVGAGI, per germline (reference sequence). The CDR3 has 17 residues. Trimming pared 4 bases from V and 6 bases from J, leaving 21 bases between. The CDR3 nucleotides read TGTGCCAGCAGTTGGCAAACAGGGGCGGGGGGTGCCGGGGAGCTGTTTTTT. Protein: CASSWQTGAGGAGELFF.

This clonotype occurred many times. This sequence joins TRBV6-2 or TRBV6-3 and TRBJ1-1; D is possibly TRBD1 (5 bases). V lost 7 bases and J lost 3, with 12 bases in between. From germline, CDR1 is MNHEY and CDR2 SVGEGT. The CDR3 has 13 amino acids. Here the CDR3 reads CASTKGVDTEAFF. The CDR3 DNA is TGTGCCAGCACGAAAGGGGTGGACACTGAAGCTTTCTTT.

The V and J genes are TRBV28 and TRBJ2-5; D gene ambiguous. The CDR3 is 12 residues long. With 3 bases removed from V and 5 bases from J, the gap between germline ends came to 7 bases. Germline V gives CDR1 MDHEN, CDR2 SYDVKM. This chain's CDR3 is CASSFARETQYF. CDR3 sequence (DNA): TGTGCCAGCAGTTTCGCCAGGGAGACCCAGTACTTC.

This clonotype was observed many times. This chain uses TRBV5-5 with TRBJ1-2; TRBD1 might be the D (5 bases). Germline values: CDR1 SGHKS, CDR2 YYEKEE (reference sequence). With 4 bases removed from V and 6 bases from J, the gap between germline ends came to 19 bases. The CDR3 length is 15 residues. The CDR3 protein is CASSRARGQGDGYTF. The CDR3, as DNA: TGTGCCAGCAGCCGGGCACGGGGTCAAGGGGATGGCTACACCTTC.

This clonotype was seen at least ten times. The chain joins TRBV11-2 to TRBJ2-5; D is possibly TRBD1 (6 bases). Germline loops: CDR1 SGHAT, CDR2 FQNNGV. The CDR3 has 16 residues. V dropped 4 bases and J dropped 3 bases, with 18 bases sitting between them. CDR3 nucleotides: TGTGCCAGCAGCTCTCGGACAGCAGACCTAAAAGAGACCCAGTACTTC. Translating gives CASSSRTADLKETQYF.

This clonotype was picked up many times. The V gene is TRBV18, the J gene TRBJ1-5, with 7 bases aligning to TRBD1. The CDR3 runs to 13 residues. Germline CDR1 is KGHSH and CDR2 is LQKENI. Trimming took 3 bases from V and 7 from J; bases not matched to a gene: 3. DNA of the CDR3: TGTGCCAGCTCACCGGCACAGGGGCAGCCCCAGCATTTT. This codes for CASSPAQGQPQHF.